The 22 T cell receptor beta chains below come from one sample, sequenced in a study of shared clonotypes between healthy human individuals. Libraries were prepared by immunoSEQ multiplex PCR; TCRdb keeps only in-frame clonotypes and omits some of them. The table has about 2.4 million clones, more than 85% seen once; the top ten hold 0.35% to 0.45%. Input material: naive CD4+ T cells from PBMCs. Subset described: CD45RA+ positively selected. These receptors originate from a man younger than 35 in good health. Some clones in this sample may be carry-over from other donors' samples.

This clone was seen a handful of times. The chain joins TRBV7-3 to TRBJ2-1; D unresolved. The germline V and J ends were trimmed by 5 bases and 9 bases, with 17 bases remaining between them. In germline, CDR1 is SGHTA, CDR2 FQGTGA. The CDR3 has 14 residues. As DNA, the CDR3 is TGTGCCAGCAGCGATCAAGGAAAATTGGCTGAGCAGTTCTTC. Its translation is CASSDQGKLAEQFF.

The V gene is TRBV2, the J gene TRBJ1-5; a possible D gene is TRBD1 (5 bases). The V gene's germline CDR1 is SNHLY and CDR2 FYNNEI. The ends were cut back, 8 bases at V and 4 bases at J, with 15 bases in the middle. This CDR3 region has 14 residues. CDR3: CASSPDTPNQPQHF. Here the CDR3 DNA reads TGTGCCAGCTCCCCGGACACACCAAATCAGCCCCAGCATTTT.

The V gene is TRBV10-3, the J gene TRBJ2-1; 8 nucleotides line up with TRBD2. The germline V gene encodes CDR1 ENHRY and CDR2 SYGVKD. Germline trimming cut 6 bases from V and 10 bases from J; bases unmatched to any gene: 14. This CDR3 is 15 amino acids long. The CDR3 DNA is TGTGCCATCAGCGACGGGGGGGTCCCAGCCCGCGAGCAGTTCTTC. This sequence encodes CAISDGGVPAREQFF.

This clone appeared once. The V call is TRBV5-1, the J call TRBJ2-3; either TRBD1 or TRBD2 may supply D (5 bases each). V lost 3 bases and J 3 bases, leaving 17 bases between the germline ends. Germline lookup yields CDR1 SGHRS and CDR2 YFSETQ. The CDR3 has 16 amino acids. In DNA form, the CDR3 reads TGCGCCAGCAGCTCATCCGGGACCCCCGGGACAGATACGCAGTATTTT. Residues: CASSSSGTPGTDTQYF.

As to this clone: As the CDR3 is not closed by the conserved phenylalanine or tryptophan, this likely results from a read error. No DNA is shown, since the ends of the CDR3 on it are uncertain; the CDR3 is the one TCRdb lists. The rearrangement links TRBV2 to TRBJ2-7; the table calls TRBD2, which could not be checked here. The germline V gene has CDR1 SNHLY and CDR2 FYNNEI. The length of the CDR3 is 11 amino acids, counting both ends. CDR3 residues: CASSDASGRYI.

This clone appeared a few times. J is TRBJ1-1 and V is TRBV30; a weak D match, TRBD1 (5 bases). This CDR3 spans 11 amino acids. The germline gives CDR1 GTSNPN, CDR2 SVGIG (reference sequence). V lost 3 bases and J lost 12, with 14 bases in between. CDR3 bases: TGTGCCTGGAGCGCCGGGACTAATTCTTTCTTT. It encodes CAWSAGTNSFF.

This clone has just one count. This CDR3 is CASSRQTGQGSPEAFF. CDR3 DNA sequence: TGCGCCAGCAGCCGTCAAACGGGACAGGGATCCCCCGAAGCTTTCTTT. V gene TRBV4-3 combines with J gene TRBJ1-1; 9 bases line up with TRBD1. V lost 4 bases, J lost 8 bases, and 14 bases stayed unmatched. This CDR3 has 16 residues. In germline, CDR1 is LGHNA, CDR2 YSLEER.

This chain uses TRBV5-1 with TRBJ2-3, with 11 positions matching TRBD2. The CDR3 is 18 amino acids. V dropped 3 bases and J dropped 0; count of bases not matched to a gene: 9. Germline V gene sequence: CDR1 SGHRS, CDR2 YFSETQ. CDR3 loop: CASSSGLAGYTSTDTQYF. CDR3 bases: TGCGCCAGCAGCTCCGGACTAGCGGGCTATACTAGCACAGATACGCAGTATTTT. Full variable domain (rest looked up from reference TRBV5-1 and TRBJ2-3): KAGVTQTPRYLIKTRGQQVTLSCSPISGHRSVSWYQQTPGQGLQFLFEYFSETQRNKGNFPGRFSGRQFSNSRSEMNVSTLELGDSALYLCASSSGLAGYTSTDTQYFGPGTRLTVL.

The V gene is TRBV13, the J gene TRBJ2-2; D might be TRBD2 (5 bases). V gave up 2 bases and J gave up 4 bases, with 14 bases separating them. This CDR3 comprises 16 residues. Germline CDR1 and CDR2: PRHDT and FYEKMQ (reference sequence). CDR3 bases: TGTGCCAGCAGCTTATTCGCTAGCTCGGCCACCGGGGAGCTGTTTTTT. Its translation: CASSLFASSATGELFF.

V usage is TRBV19 and J usage is TRBJ1-1; possible D gene TRBD1, 5 bases. With 7 bases removed from V and 1 base from J, the gap between germline ends came to 10 bases. This CDR3 region has 13 residues. Per the germline V gene, CDR1 is LNHDA and CDR2 is SQIVND (reference sequence). This chain's CDR3 is CASTRGGNTEAFF. The CDR3 bases are TGTGCCAGTACGAGGGGAGGGAACACTGAAGCTTTCTTT.

This chain joins TRBV5-1 and TRBJ2-7, with 8 nucleotides matching TRBD1. The germline V gene encodes CDR1 SGHRS and CDR2 YFSETQ. V lost 3 bases and J lost 8; bases outside the gene matches: 7. There are 13 residues in the CDR3. CDR3: CASSSIQGGKQYF. Written as DNA, the CDR3 is TGCGCCAGCAGCTCTATACAGGGGGGAAAGCAGTACTTC.

The CDR3 bases are TGCGCCAGCAGCTTGTCGGACAGCTACTATGGCTACACCTTC. Protein product: CASSLSDSYYGYTF. The chain links TRBV5-1 to TRBJ1-2, with a possible D match to TRBD1 (6 bases). CDR1 and CDR2 from the germline V gene are SGHRS and YFSETQ. The CDR3 length is 14 residues. V shed 1 base and J shed 3 bases, with 10 bases lying between them.

V is TRBV19 and J is TRBJ1-1; no firm D call. The CDR3 length is 15 residues. Trimming removed 5 bases at V and 6 bases at J, with 19 bases between. The germline CDR1 and CDR2 sequences are LNHDA and SQIVND (reference sequence). The CDR3 DNA reads TGTGCCAGTAGTTTCGGTTTGGGTGGGGAGGCTGAAGCTTTCTTT. This translates into CASSFGLGGEAEAFF. Full variable domain (rest looked up from reference TRBV19 and TRBJ1-1): DGGITQSPKYLFRKEGQNVTLSCEQNLNHDAMYWYRQDPGQGLRLIYYSQIVNDFQKGDIAEGYSVSREKKESFPLTVTSAQKNPTAFYLCASSFGLGGEAEAFFGQGTRLTVV.

J is TRBJ2-7 and V is TRBV14; D uncertain. The CDR3 consists of 14 residues. Per germline, CDR1 SGHDN and CDR2 FVKESK. V was trimmed by 0 bases and J by 4 bases, leaving 10 bases between them. The CDR3 nucleotides read TGTGCCAGCAGCCAAGAGTACCCGGTGTACGAGCAGTACTTC. This encodes CASSQEYPVYEQYF.

This CDR3 reads CASSLKGARSVEQYF. CDR3 coding DNA: TGTGCCAGCAGCTTGAAGGGGGCTCGTTCGGTCGAGCAGTACTTC. The chain links TRBV5-4 to TRBJ2-7, with 7 nucleotides matching TRBD1. CDR1 and CDR2 (germline): SGHNT, YYREEE (reference sequence). J was trimmed by 6 bases and V by 1 base; bases with no gene match: 10. This CDR3 is built from 15 residues.

This chain links TRBV11-2 with TRBJ2-3; 16 bases map to TRBD2. J was trimmed by 3 bases and V by 1 base; bases with no gene match: 7. Germline assignment: CDR1 SGHAT and CDR2 FQNNGV. This CDR3 spans 19 amino acids. CDR3 protein: CASSLVRGLAGGRTDTQYF. DNA of the CDR3: TGTGCCAGCAGCTTAGTGCGGGGACTAGCGGGAGGGAGAACAGATACGCAGTATTTT.

This clone was counted once. The V gene is TRBV27, the J gene TRBJ1-4; D perhaps matches TRBD1 (5 bases). This CDR3 region has 14 residues. Germline V gene lookup returns CDR1 MNHEY and CDR2 SMNVEV (reference sequence). Trimming pared 6 bases from V and 5 bases from J, leaving 13 bases between. This CDR3 reads CASSRDSPNEKLFF. As DNA, the CDR3 is TGTGCCAGCAGCCGTGACAGCCCGAATGAAAAACTGTTTTTT.

Comments on this clone: One junction end does not reproduce the germline sequence, and a read error may be involved. This sample includes further DNA sequences coding for the same CDR3. The chain combines TRBV9 with TRBJ1-2; D gene ambiguous. There are 15 residues in the CDR3. The germline V gene has CDR1 SGDLS and CDR2 YYNGEE. CDR3 DNA: TGTGCTAGCAGCGCCCGCTCCGGGCTGGGCTATGGCTACACCTTC. Protein: CASSARSGLGYGYTF.

The chain couples TRBV7-8 to TRBJ2-1; TRBD1 is a possible D gene (6 bases). Trimming left V 0 bases short and J 2 bases short, with 11 bases between. CDR3 length: 16 residues. Germline CDR1 is SGHVS and CDR2 is FQNEAQ. The CDR3 is CASSLAGHNTYNEQFF. DNA for the CDR3: TGTGCCAGCAGCTTAGCGGGACACAACACCTACAATGAGCAGTTCTTC.

This rearrangement joins TRBV5-1 to TRBJ2-5, with D maybe TRBD1 (6 bases). From germline, CDR1 is SGHRS and CDR2 YFSETQ. V shed 0 bases and J shed 1 base, with 13 bases lying between them. This CDR3 is 16 amino acids long. The CDR3 DNA reads as TGCGCCAGCAGCTTGGCCACAGGGTTAGTCCAAGAGACCCAGTACTTC. Its translation: CASSLATGLVQETQYF.

V and J are TRBV5-4 and TRBJ2-1; unclear D gene. V shed 4 bases and J shed 8 bases, with 16 bases lying between them. CDR3 length equals 14 residues. Germline V gene lookup returns CDR1 SGHNT and CDR2 YYREEE (reference sequence). In DNA, the CDR3 is TGTGCCAGCAGCACGGGCGGATCGGCCGATGAGCAGTTCTTC. As protein: CASSTGGSADEQFF. Looking up the rest from reference TRBV5-4 and TRBJ2-1 gives the full variable domain: ETGVTQSPTHLIKTRGQQVTLRCSSQSGHNTVSWYQQALGQGPQFIFQYYREEENGRGNFPPRFSGLQFPNYSSELNVNALELDDSALYLCASSTGGSADEQFFGPGTRLTVL.

The chain is built from TRBV6-6 and TRBJ1-2; D gene unclear. This CDR3 has 12 amino acids. Germline-derived CDR1 and CDR2 are MNHNY and SVGAGI (reference sequence). Trimming shortened V by 2 bases and J by 11 bases, and 12 bases separated the two germline ends. DNA for the CDR3: TGTGCCAGCAGTTACCGAGGAGAGGCATACACCTTC. This sequence encodes CASSYRGEAYTF.